These 21 T cell receptor beta chains were sequenced from one sample in a study of T cells after yellow fever vaccination. TCRdb reprocessed the 5' RACE reads via MiXCR and lists one record per CDR3 protein. The sample consists of about 240,000 distinct CDR3 sequences, roughly 7.2% of them appearing once. The source was CD4+ T cells sorted from PBMCs, collected 15 days after the yellow fever booster vaccination. All receptors derive from a young man who received the YFV17D yellow fever vaccine.

This clonotype was seen a handful of times. The chain carries TRBV27 and TRBJ2-5; D remains ambiguous. The CDR3 covers 11 residues. The germline CDR1 and CDR2 sequences are MNHEY and SMNVEV (reference sequence). Between the trimmed V and J ends, which lost 8 bases and 5 bases, there was a span of 9 bases. The CDR3 here is CASPPRETQYF. CDR3 DNA sequence: TGTGCCAGCCCTCCCCGGGAGACCCAGTACTTC.

The chain recombines TRBV20-1 with TRBJ2-1; D not certain. This CDR3 has 13 amino acids. Trimming pared 5 bases from V and 5 bases from J, leaving 13 bases between. CDR1 DFQATT and CDR2 SNEGSKA come from the germline V gene (reference sequence). CDR3 loop: CSAENRANNEQFF. As DNA, the CDR3 is TGCAGTGCTGAAAACCGGGCAAACAATGAGCAGTTCTTC.

The rearrangement joins TRBV2 to TRBJ2-4, with TRBD2 matching 8 bases. With 7 bases clipped from V and 3 bases from J, the junction kept 5 bases outside the gene matches. Germline V lookup: CDR1 SNHLY, CDR2 FYNNEI. This CDR3 has 14 amino acids. The CDR3 reads CASITGGGKNIQYF. CDR3 coding DNA: TGTGCCAGCATAACGGGGGGGGGCAAAAACATTCAGTACTTC.

This clonotype came up many times. This chain connects TRBV7-9 to TRBJ2-2; TRBD2 agrees at 7 bases. The germline CDR1 and CDR2 sequences are SEHNR and FQNEAQ (reference sequence). CDR3 length equals 16 residues. V lost 1 base to trimming and J lost 4 bases; unmatched junction nucleotides: 6. The CDR3 DNA reads TGTGCCAGCAGCTTAGGGTTGCGGGAGCCCACCGGGGAGCTGTTTTTT. Encoded protein: CASSLGLREPTGELFF.

This clonotype was picked up a small number of times. The chain combines TRBV20-1 with TRBJ2-7, with 13 bases identical to TRBD2. The CDR3 totals 14 residues. The V and J ends lost 6 bases and 4 bases, in that order; junction bases with no gene match: 6. Germline V gives CDR1 DFQATT, CDR2 SNEGSKA (reference sequence). The CDR3 DNA reads as TGCAGTGCAATCCGGACTAGCGGGAGATACGAGCAGTACTTC. This codes for CSAIRTSGRYEQYF.

This clonotype has ten or more counts. The chain links TRBV29-1 to TRBJ2-7, with D unresolved. Germline CDR1 reads SQVTM; CDR2 reads ANQGSEA. CDR3 length equals 14 residues. Trimming stripped 3 bases from V and 2 bases from J, with 14 bases between. The CDR3 loop reads CSVDGSGPAYEQYF. DNA of the CDR3: TGCAGCGTTGATGGGTCGGGTCCCGCCTACGAGCAGTACTTC.

This sequence joins TRBV12-3 or TRBV12-4 and TRBJ1-1; D gene uncertain. The CDR3 consists of 12 residues. Trimming pared 5 bases from V and 4 bases from J, leaving 8 bases between. Written as DNA, the CDR3 is TGTGCCAGCAGTCCGGGATCCACTGAAGCTTTCTTT. Translation gives CASSPGSTEAFF.

The rearrangement uses TRBV18 and TRBJ2-5, with D maybe TRBD1 (5 bases). Germline CDR1 is KGHSH and CDR2 is LQKENI. V lost 1 base and J lost 5, with 11 bases in between. CDR3 length equals 14 residues. The CDR3 DNA is TGTGCCAGCTCACCACGTGGGGCGGCGGAGACCCAGTACTTC. Protein: CASSPRGAAETQYF.

This clonotype was recorded at least ten times. The J gene is TRBJ2-1, the V gene TRBV7-9; the D is unclear. The CDR3 has 17 amino acids. V lost 0 bases and J lost 7, with 19 bases in between. Per germline, CDR1 SEHNR and CDR2 FQNEAQ (reference sequence). Written as DNA, the CDR3 is TGTGCCAGCAGCTTAGCGATCGGCTACCTCTACAAGAATGAGCAGTTCTTC. Its translation: CASSLAIGYLYKNEQFF.

This clonotype showed up many times. J is TRBJ1-3 and V is TRBV10-2; D gene unclear. Trimming stripped 5 bases from V and 0 bases from J, with 14 bases between. Germline CDR1 reads WSHSY; CDR2 reads SAAADI. The length of the CDR3 is 16 residues. CDR3 sequence: CASSRPGAGSGNTIYF. The DNA for the CDR3 is TGCGCCAGCAGTCGCCCGGGAGCGGGCTCTGGAAACACCATATATTTT.

In this sample, this clonotype turned up a few times. The gene calls are TRBV11-2 and TRBJ2-3; tentatively, D is TRBD1 (6 bases). The CDR3 length is 15 residues. Germline V CDR1 and CDR2: SGHAT, FQNNGV. Trimming took off 7 bases at V and 2 bases at J, with 16 bases between the two ends. DNA for the CDR3: TGTGCCAGCACCAATTTTGGGGGCAACACAGATACGCAGTATTTT. Its translation: CASTNFGGNTDTQYF. The full variable domain, its missing parts supplied by reference TRBV11-2 and TRBJ2-3, is EAGVAQSPRYKIIEKRQSVAFWCNPISGHATLYWYQQILGQGPKLLIQFQNNGVVDDSQLPKDRFSAERLKGVDSTLKIQPAKLEDSAVYLCASTNFGGNTDTQYFGPGTRLTVL.

The CDR3 here is CASSIDREHTEAFF. The CDR3 DNA sequence: TGTGCCAGTAGTATAGACAGGGAGCACACTGAAGCTTTCTTT. The chain links TRBV19 to TRBJ1-1; D perhaps matches TRBD1 (5 bases). Germline-derived CDR1 and CDR2 are LNHDA and SQIVND (reference sequence). The CDR3 totals 14 residues. V was trimmed by 0 bases and J by 3 bases, leaving 8 bases between them. Full variable domain (outside the CDR3, taken from reference TRBV19 and TRBJ1-1): DGGITQSPKYLFRKEGQNVTLSCEQNLNHDAMYWYRQDPGQGLRLIYYSQIVNDFQKGDIAEGYSVSREKKESFPLTVTSAQKNPTAFYLCASSIDREHTEAFFGQGTRLTVV.

J is TRBJ2-3 and V is TRBV4-2, with 8 bases matching TRBD2. This CDR3 spans 15 amino acids. Germline V lookup: CDR1 LGHNA, CDR2 YNFKEQ. Unmatched junction bases numbered 6, after V lost 3 bases and J lost 4 bases. CDR3 in DNA: TGTGCCAGCAGCCAGGAAGCGGGAGCAGCAGATACGCAGTATTTT. It encodes CASSQEAGAADTQYF.

Ten or more counts support this clonotype. The V call is TRBV6-6, the J call TRBJ2-2; D is undetermined. V lost 2 bases to trimming and J lost 6 bases, with 4 bases between them. The CDR3 loop spans 12 amino acids. Looked up from germline, CDR1 is MNHNY and CDR2 is SVGAGI (reference sequence). CDR3 in DNA: TGTGCCAGCAGTTACGGGGCCGGGGAGCTGTTTTTT. Residues: CASSYGAGELFF.

This clonotype was counted ten times or more. V is TRBV20-1 and J is TRBJ2-3; TRBD2 might be the D (6 bases). From germline, CDR1 is DFQATT and CDR2 SNEGSKA (reference sequence). The CDR3 consists of 14 residues. The V and J ends lost 6 bases and 2 bases respectively, with 15 bases between them. CDR3 sequence: CSAKFSGNTDTQYF. CDR3 nucleotide sequence: TGCAGTGCCAAATTTAGCGGAAACACAGATACGCAGTATTTT.

This clonotype was observed at least ten times. The V call is TRBV5-1, the J call TRBJ2-7, with TRBD1 identical over 7 bases. Germline lookup yields CDR1 SGHRS and CDR2 YFSETQ. Trimming at V came to 3 bases and at J to 4 bases, leaving 4 bases not matched to a gene. This CDR3 has 13 residues. The CDR3 DNA reads TGCGCCAGCAGCTCGGGACAGCCTTACGAGCAGTACTTC. Its protein is CASSSGQPYEQYF.

The chain recombines TRBV6-2 or TRBV6-3 with TRBJ2-4; perhaps TRBD1 as D (5 bases). The germline V gene has CDR1 MNHEY and CDR2 SVGEGT. The CDR3 consists of 13 residues. V lost 0 bases and J lost 9, with 9 bases in between. The chain's CDR3 is CASSYSAGPIQYF. The CDR3 DNA follows: TGTGCCAGCAGTTACTCGGCAGGGCCCATTCAGTACTTC.

This chain uses TRBV20-1 with TRBJ2-1; D unclear. Per germline, CDR1 DFQATT and CDR2 SNEGSKA (reference sequence). CDR3 length: 13 amino acids. The ends were cut back, 2 bases at V and 4 bases at J, with 9 bases in the middle. As DNA, the CDR3 is TGCAGTGCTAGACAGGAGTGGTACAATGAGCAGTTCTTC. As protein: CSARQEWYNEQFF.

V gene TRBV5-4 combines with J gene TRBJ2-1; 12 bases fit TRBD2. Germline V gene sequence: CDR1 SGHNT, CDR2 YYREEE (reference sequence). The CDR3 is made up of 14 amino acids. The DNA of the CDR3 is TGTGCTTCAGCAAGGACTAGCGGGAAAGATGAGCAGTTCTTC. Its translation: CASARTSGKDEQFF.

The V and J genes are TRBV20-1 and TRBJ2-1, with D tentatively TRBD1 (6 bases). Germline V CDR1 and CDR2: DFQATT, SNEGSKA (reference sequence). The V gene lost 4 bases and the J gene lost 5 bases, with 15 bases spanning the gap. This CDR3 comprises 14 residues. CDR3 DNA sequence: TGCAGTGCTAAAAACCGACAGGACGACAATGAGCAGTTCTTC. It yields the protein CSAKNRQDDNEQFF.

The rearrangement links TRBV11-1 to TRBJ1-2, with no clear D. V was pared by 5 bases and J by 3 bases, with 28 bases between. Germline-derived CDR1 and CDR2 are SGHAT and FQDESV (reference sequence). The CDR3 contains 19 residues. As DNA, the CDR3 is TGTGCCAGCAGCCTGCCCCTGGGGATACTCCGGAAAGGGCACTATGGCTACACCTTC. It translates to CASSLPLGILRKGHYGYTF.